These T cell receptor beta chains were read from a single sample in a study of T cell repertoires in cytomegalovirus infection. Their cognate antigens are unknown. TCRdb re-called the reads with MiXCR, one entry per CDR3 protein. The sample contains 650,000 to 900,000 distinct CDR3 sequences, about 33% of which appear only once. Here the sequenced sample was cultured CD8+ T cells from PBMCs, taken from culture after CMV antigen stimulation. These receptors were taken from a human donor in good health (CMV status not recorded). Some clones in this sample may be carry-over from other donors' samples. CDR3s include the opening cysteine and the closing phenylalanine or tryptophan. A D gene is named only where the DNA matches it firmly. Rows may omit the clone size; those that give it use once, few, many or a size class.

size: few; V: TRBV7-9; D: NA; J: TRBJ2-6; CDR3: CASSLVGVSSGANVLTF; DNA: TGTGCCAGCAGCTTAGTGGGCGTTAGCTCTGGGGCCAACGTCCTGACTTTC
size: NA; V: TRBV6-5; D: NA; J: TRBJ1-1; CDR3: CPSSFRRLPNTEAFF; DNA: TGTCCCAGCAGTTTCCGGAGGCTACCGAACACTGAAGCTTTCTTT
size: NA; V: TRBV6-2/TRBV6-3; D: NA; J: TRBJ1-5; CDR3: CASSYSNTGLSNF; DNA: TGTGCCAGCAGTTACTCGAATACAGGGCTGTCGAATTTT
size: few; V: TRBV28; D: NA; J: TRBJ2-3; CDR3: CASSSLGGGSSTDTQYF; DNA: TGTGCCAGCAGTTCCCTCGGGGGCGGGAGTAGCACAGATACGCAGTATTTT
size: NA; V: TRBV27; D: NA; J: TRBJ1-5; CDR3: CASSLTAAGVNQPQHF; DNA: TGTGCCAGCAGTTTAACGGCGGCAGGGGTGAATCAGCCCCAGCATTTT
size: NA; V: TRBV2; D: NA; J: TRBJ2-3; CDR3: CAIHSQQGTQYF; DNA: TGTGCCATCCACTCCCAACAGGGTACGCAGTATTTT
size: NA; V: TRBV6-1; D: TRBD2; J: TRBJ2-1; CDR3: CASNIAGPRNEQFF; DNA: TGTGCCAGCAACATAGCGGGTCCGCGCAATGAGCAGTTCTTC
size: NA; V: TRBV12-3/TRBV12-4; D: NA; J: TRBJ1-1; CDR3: CASWEGNTEAFF; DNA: TGTGCCAGCTGGGAGGGGAACACTGAAGCTTTCTTT
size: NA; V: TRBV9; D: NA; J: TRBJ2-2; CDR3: CASSVTGANTGELFF; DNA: TGTGCCAGCAGCGTGACCGGTGCGAACACCGGGGAGCTGTTTTTT
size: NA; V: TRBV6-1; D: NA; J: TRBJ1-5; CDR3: CASIGHLNQPQHF; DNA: TGTGCCAGCATTGGACATCTCAATCAGCCCCAGCATTTT
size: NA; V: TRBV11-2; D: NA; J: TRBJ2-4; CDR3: CASSLRTEAKNIQYF; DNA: TGTGCCAGCAGCTTAAGGACAGAAGCCAAAAACATTCAGTACTTC
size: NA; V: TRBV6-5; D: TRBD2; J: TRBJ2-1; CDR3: CASSRTPGTSGSYNEQFF; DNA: TGTGCCAGCAGTCGTACTCCCGGGACTAGCGGTTCCTACAATGAGCAGTTCTTC
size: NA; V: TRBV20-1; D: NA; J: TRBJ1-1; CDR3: CSARDGTRGPEAFF; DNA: TGCAGTGCTAGAGATGGAACAAGGGGTCCCGAAGCTTTCTTT
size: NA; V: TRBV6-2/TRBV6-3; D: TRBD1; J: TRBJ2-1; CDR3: CASSYFGDREYNEQFF; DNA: TGTGCCAGCAGTTACTTCGGGGACAGGGAGTACAATGAGCAGTTCTTC
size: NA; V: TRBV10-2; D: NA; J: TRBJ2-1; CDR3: CASSDSGILGEVNEQFF; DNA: TGCGCCAGCAGTGACTCGGGGATCCTCGGGGAAGTCAATGAGCAGTTCTTC
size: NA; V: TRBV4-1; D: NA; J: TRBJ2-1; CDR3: CASSQALAWYNEQFF; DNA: TGCGCCAGCAGCCAAGCGCTAGCATGGTACAATGAGCAGTTCTTC
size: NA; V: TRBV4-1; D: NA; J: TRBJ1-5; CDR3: CASSQDRQANQPQHF; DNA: TGCGCCAGCAGCCAAGACCGCCAAGCTAATCAGCCCCAGCATTTT
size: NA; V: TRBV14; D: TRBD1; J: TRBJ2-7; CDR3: CASSKDRPLDEQYF; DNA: TGTGCCAGCAGCAAGGACAGGCCCCTCGACGAGCAGTACTTC
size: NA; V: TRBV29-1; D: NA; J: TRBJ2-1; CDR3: CSVTQGNNEQFF; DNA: TGCAGCGTTACCCAGGGTAACAATGAGCAGTTCTTC
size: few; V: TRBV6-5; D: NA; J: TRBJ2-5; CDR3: CASTTDETQYF; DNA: TGTGCCAGCACCACCGACGAGACCCAGTACTTC
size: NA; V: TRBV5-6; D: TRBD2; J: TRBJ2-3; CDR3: CASNLGVGYSGRTDTQYF; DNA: TGTGCCAGCAACCTTGGGGTGGGGTATAGCGGGCGCACAGATACGCAGTATTTT
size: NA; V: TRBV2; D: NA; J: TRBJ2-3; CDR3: CASKSRPTDTQYF; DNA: TGTGCCAGCAAGAGTAGGCCCACAGATACGCAGTATTTT
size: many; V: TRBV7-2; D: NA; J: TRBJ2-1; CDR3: CASSFVDYNEQFF; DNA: TGTGCCAGCAGCTTTGTTGACTACAATGAGCAGTTCTTC
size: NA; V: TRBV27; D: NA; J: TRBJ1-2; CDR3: CASSFGQTSNYGYTF; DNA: TGTGCCAGCAGTTTTGGACAGACGTCTAACTATGGCTACACCTTC
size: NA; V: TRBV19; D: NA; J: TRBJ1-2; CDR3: CATRGAPKVYGYTF; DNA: TGTGCCACCCGGGGCGCCCCTAAAGTCTATGGCTACACCTTC
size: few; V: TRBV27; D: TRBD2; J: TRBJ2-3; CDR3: CASSLTRTRPDTQYF; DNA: TGTGCCAGCAGTTTAACAAGGACTAGACCAGATACGCAGTATTTT
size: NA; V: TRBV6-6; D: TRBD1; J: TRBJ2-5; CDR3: CASSYAGGSPSLGQYF; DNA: TGTGCCAGCAGTTACGCAGGGGGCTCCCCTAGTCTTGGCCAGTACTTC
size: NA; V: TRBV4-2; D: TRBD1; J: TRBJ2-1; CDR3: CASSFAQGGYNEQFF; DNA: TGTGCCAGCAGTTTCGCACAGGGGGGTTACAATGAGCAGTTCTTC
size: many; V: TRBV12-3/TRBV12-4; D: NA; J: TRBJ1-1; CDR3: CASSLTVLNTEAFF; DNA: TGTGCCAGCAGCCTGACAGTTTTGAACACTGAAGCTTTCTTT
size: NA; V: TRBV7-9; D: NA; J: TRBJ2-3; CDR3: CASSFPWRGDTQYF; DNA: TGTGCCAGCAGCTTCCCCTGGAGGGGCGATACGCAGTATTTT
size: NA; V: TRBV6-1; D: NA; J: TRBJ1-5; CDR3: CASSARAGFNQPQHF; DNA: TGTGCCAGCAGTGCCCGAGCAGGGTTCAATCAGCCCCAGCATTTT
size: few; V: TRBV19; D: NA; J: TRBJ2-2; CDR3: CASSPVVGTGELFF; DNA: TGTGCCAGTAGTCCCGTGGTAGGGACCGGGGAGCTGTTTTTT
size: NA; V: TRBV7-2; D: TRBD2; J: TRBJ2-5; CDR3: CASSLAGGGSETQYF; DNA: TGTGCCAGCAGCTTAGCTGGCGGGGGGTCAGAGACCCAGTACTTC
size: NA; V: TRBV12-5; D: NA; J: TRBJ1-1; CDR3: CASGPGTGEAFF; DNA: TGTGCTAGTGGTCCTGGGACGGGTGAAGCTTTCTTT
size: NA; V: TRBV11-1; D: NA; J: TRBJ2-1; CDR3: CASSSPELGGNEQFF; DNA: TGTGCCAGCAGCAGCCCTGAGCTAGGCGGAAATGAGCAGTTCTTC
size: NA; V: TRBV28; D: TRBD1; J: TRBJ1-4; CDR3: CASSVRDTGVKATNEKLFF; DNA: TGTGCCAGCAGCGTAAGGGATACAGGGGTTAAAGCAACTAATGAAAAACTGTTTTTT
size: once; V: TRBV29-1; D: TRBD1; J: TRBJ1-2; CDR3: CSVAGTGRYYGYTF; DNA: TGCAGCGTTGCCGGGACAGGACGTTACTATGGCTACACCTTC